Sequencing of this T cell receptor beta chain was carried out in a study of CD8 T cells in ankylosing spondylitis. TCRdb re-analysed the 5' RACE reads in MiXCR, keeping a single row per CDR3 protein. The sample has about 750,000 distinct CDR3 sequences, around 20% seen once. The CDR3 runs to 13 residues. Deletions cut 1 base from V and 6 bases from J, with 9 bases between. Germline CDR1 and CDR2: SGHAT and FQNNGV. This clonotype was observed a handful of times. Its antigen is currently unknown. Regarding the study as a whole: Researchers report that disease-linked clones proved CD8+ and relatively rare in peripheral blood. Seemingly distinctive of ankylosing spondylitis blood was a TCR beta motif formed by eight highly homologous variants. The study looked at matched synovial fluid samples from ankylosing spondylitis patients. Disease-linked clones were reported to be significantly enriched there.

This sequence joins TRBV11-2 and TRBJ1-1, with D hard to call. The clonotype comes from a male donor with ankylosing spondylitis. The sequenced material came from blood, either unsorted or a sorted T cell fraction (not recorded which). CDR3 loop: CASSLGAMAEAFF. Written as DNA, the CDR3 is TGTGCCAGCAGCTTAGGGGCTATGGCTGAAGCTTTCTTT.